One and the same sample provided the 3 T cell receptor beta chains below, sequenced in a study of T-cell reconstitution after alpha-beta-depleted transplantation in children. TCRbeta library construction was performed incorporating unique molecular identifiers. Using its own MiXCR run on the PCR reads, TCRdb lists one record per CDR3 protein. Seen here are fewer than 400,000 distinct CDR3 sequences, roughly 22% observed once, and the top ten hold over 3.5%. The source material was PBMCs from the stem cell graft donor, sampled from the stem cell graft. Source of these receptors: a human donor who donated a stem cell graft to a child with acute myeloid leukemia.

This clonotype showed up many times. V usage is TRBV20-1 and J usage is TRBJ2-3; TRBD2 aligns across 7 bases. Germline V gives CDR1 DFQATT, CDR2 SNEGSKA (reference sequence). The CDR3 is 15 residues long. V was clipped by 3 bases and J by 0 bases; unmatched bases: 6. The DNA of the CDR3 is TGCAGTGCTAGTCCGACGGGAGGTAGCACAGATACGCAGTATTTT. Its translation: CSASPTGGSTDTQYF.

This clonotype was seen at least ten times. This sequence joins TRBV6-5 and TRBJ2-3, with D perhaps assigned TRBD1 or TRBD2 (5 bases each). The CDR3 contains 16 residues. The V gene's germline CDR1 is MNHEY and CDR2 SVGAGI. Trimming took off 5 bases at V and 0 bases at J, with 15 bases between the two ends. CDR3 sequence (DNA): TGTGCCAGCAGTCTCTTTGGGGGAGAGAGCACAGATACGCAGTATTTT. This gives the protein CASSLFGGESTDTQYF.

This clonotype was observed a handful of times. The rearrangement links TRBV12-3 or TRBV12-4 to TRBJ2-7; the D gene is possibly TRBD1 (6 bases). The CDR3 consists of 14 residues. The V end was cut by 2 bases, the J end by 3 bases, with 11 bases between. The CDR3 DNA is TGTGCCAGCAGTTTACATCCAGGGGACTACGAGCAGTACTTC. It codes for CASSLHPGDYEQYF.